Below, one TCR beta chain is given with its context. Its antigen is unidentified. With 60 Vbeta and 13 Jbeta primers, the PCR was carried out. The protocol was immunoSEQ multiplex PCR, while the TCRdb copy is restricted to in-frame clones and leaves out a portion. The sample yields 90,000 to 95,000 clones, approximately 78% seen once. The data derive from a study of cytomegalovirus exposure and HLA in healthy donors. Overall study findings and caveats: Associated with HLA alleles at 0.05 false discovery rate in a later analysis were about 17,000 TCR beta sequences. Previous analysis showed most TCR beta V segments were productive about 90% or about 30% of the time. Presence/absence analyses assumed roughly uniform sequencing depth across donors, which may not hold. Further analysis was carried out later, and it showed several of the most significant clusters appearing linked to common viral pathogens.

This CDR3 contains 14 residues. The germline CDR1 and CDR2 sequences are LNHDA and SQIVND (reference sequence). Trimming took off 5 bases at V and 2 bases at J, with 13 bases between the two ends. Specimen: PBMCs. V and J are TRBV19 and TRBJ2-7, with D perhaps matching TRBD2 (5 bases). The receptor's source is a male donor in good health and CMV-seropositive. The CDR3 coding sequence is TGTGCCAGTAGTCCGAGCGGAGGCACCTACGAGCAGTACTTC. Protein sequence: CASSPSGGTYEQYF.